This T cell receptor beta chain was sequenced for a study of OX40 agonist ivuxolimab in advanced cancers. Only in-frame clones appear in the TCRdb table, and some are missing; sequencing was by immunoSEQ multiplex PCR. The top ten clones hold roughly 1.5% of a sample with 40,000 to 65,000 clones, around nine tenths of them seen once. CDR3 length equals 15 residues. The origin of this receptor is an adult with an advanced solid tumor such as melanoma, head and neck, liver or kidney cancer. The sample consisted of CD4+ or CD8+ T cells sorted from blood, taken in a trial of the OX40 agonist ivuxolimab. The chain joins TRBV21-1 to TRBJ1-5. TRBV21-1 represents a pseudogene. CDR3 loop: CASSNRFNSNQPQHF. Here the CDR3 DNA reads TGTGCCAGCAGCAATCGGTTCAATAGCAATCAGCCCCAGCATTTT.